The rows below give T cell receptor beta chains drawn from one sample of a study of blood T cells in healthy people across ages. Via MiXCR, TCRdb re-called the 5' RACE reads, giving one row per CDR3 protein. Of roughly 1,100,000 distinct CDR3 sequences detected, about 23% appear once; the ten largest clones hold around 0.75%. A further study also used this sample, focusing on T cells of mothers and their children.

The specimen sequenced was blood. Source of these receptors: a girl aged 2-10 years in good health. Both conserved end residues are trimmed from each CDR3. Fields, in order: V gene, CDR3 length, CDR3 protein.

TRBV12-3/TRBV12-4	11	ASSPTGRNEQF
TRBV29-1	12	SVGGRGEHNEQF
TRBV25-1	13	ASSELDRGDNEQF
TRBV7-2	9	ASSALGTQY
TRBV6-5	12	ATTGGRSTDTQY
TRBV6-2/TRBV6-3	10	ASRQGAGEQF
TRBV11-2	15	ASSSPYGAGGPGELF
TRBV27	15	ASSPQGQGLGANVLA
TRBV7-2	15	ASSLAASPGGGYEQY
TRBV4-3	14	ASSQDRIGGNTEAF
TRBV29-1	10	SVETNLHEQY
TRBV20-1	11	SAEEIEWNEQF
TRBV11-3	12	ASSPRKGAGELF
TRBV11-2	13	ASSPRGGVGNTIY
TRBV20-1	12	SAREWGAIYEQY
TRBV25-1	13	ASSKRGRLRETQY
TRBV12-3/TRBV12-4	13	ASSFRDSYTGELF
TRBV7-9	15	ASSPILDIFSTDTQY
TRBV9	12	ASSGGEGGYEQY
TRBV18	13	ASSPPNLDHNEQF
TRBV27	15	ASRSSTQGALRYEQY
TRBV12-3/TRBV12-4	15	ASQGGRRAGGLETQY
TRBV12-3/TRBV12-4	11	ASSRPGIHGYT
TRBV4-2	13	ASSQGEDPVYEQY
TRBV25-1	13	ACSWTGGMSTEAF
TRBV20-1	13	SARGKREGRNEQF
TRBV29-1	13	SVEGRLTGGKSSF
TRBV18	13	ASSPALEGTPEAF
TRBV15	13	ATSRGTGFTDEQY
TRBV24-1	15	ATSDPTGPGKTYEQY
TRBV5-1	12	ASSVQGLEEKLF
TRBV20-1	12	SASPRIRTGELF
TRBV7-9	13	ASSSDRTSYNEQF
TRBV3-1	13	ASSPLDRSGEEQF
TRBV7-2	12	ASSLVAGGDTQY
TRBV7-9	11	ASSLEEEDGYT
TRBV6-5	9	ASSYSGFYT
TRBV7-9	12	ASSPGAGANVLT
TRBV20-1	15	SARSSAVGNAKNIQY
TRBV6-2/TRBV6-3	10	ASSHALTEAF
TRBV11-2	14	ASSLEISYMIGTQY
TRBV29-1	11	SEGTSGSGTQY
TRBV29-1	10	SVEELNTEAF
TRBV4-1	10	ASSPAQGEQY
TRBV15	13	ATSRGASGRETQY
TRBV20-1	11	SAGEGFTNEQF
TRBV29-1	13	SVITTGTALYEQY